The rows below give T cell receptor beta chains drawn from one sample of a study of shared clonotypes between healthy human individuals. Assay used: immunoSEQ multiplex PCR; TCRdb lists only in-frame clones, some missing. The table records 950,000 to 1,300,000 clones, roughly 80% of them present only once. The sequenced sample consisted of memory CD4+ T cells sorted from blood. These receptors were taken from a man aged 18-30 years in good health. CDR3s include the opening cysteine and the closing phenylalanine or tryptophan.

v_gene	j_gene	CDR3aa
TRBV5-4	TRBJ1-6	CASSFWLGASSYNSPLHF
TRBV5-1	TRBJ2-7	CASRDGSGVSYEQYF
TRBV7-6	TRBJ1-3	CASSLAAGGSGNTIYF
TRBV18	TRBJ2-5	CASSPSGGGPQETQYF
TRBV6-5	TRBJ1-2	CASSYSYRDDGYTF
TRBV10-2	TRBJ2-1	CASRELAGGRNEQFF
TRBV28	TRBJ1-5	CASSEQGQVQPQHF
TRBV4-1	TRBJ1-2	CASSQVKLSGYGYTF
TRBV29-1	TRBJ2-7	CSVEAGSYEQYF
TRBV7-9	TRBJ1-1	CASSLEMPGITEAFF
TRBV11-1	TRBJ2-7	CASSFSAGSGGYEQYF
TRBV6-6	TRBJ1-2	CASIPDSRPYGYTF
TRBV9	TRBJ1-5	CASSVGTREQPQHF
TRBV6-4	TRBJ2-6	CASSDSFGRVHSGANVLTF
TRBV2	TRBJ2-6	CASSGTRGANVLTF
TRBV7-2	TRBJ2-1	CASSLALGNEQFF
TRBV27	TRBJ1-1	CASRPGRTNTEAFF
TRBV5-1	TRBJ2-1	CASSLGDISNNEQFF
TRBV5-8	TRBJ2-5	CASSSPSGQGLETQYF
TRBV5-1	TRBJ2-1	CASTIGASGTVNEQFF
TRBV6-6	TRBJ2-7	CASSYFTYEQYF
TRBV28	TRBJ2-5	CASSPRGRETQYF
TRBV6-1	TRBJ1-1	CASRSDARDFF
TRBV7-9	TRBJ1-5	CASSLGSTGLTQPQHF
TRBV6-4	TRBJ2-7	CASSAGHGYEQYF
TRBV14	TRBJ2-7	CASSPSGYEQYF
TRBV2	TRBJ1-1	CASSDGRTVRNTEAFF
TRBV18	TRBJ1-2	CASSPQTGDYYGYTF
TRBV6-1	TRBJ2-3	CASGGTGRHTDTQYF
TRBV5-4	TRBJ2-3	CASSLAGASDTQYF
TRBV4-1	TRBJ1-6	CASSQDPQGVNSPLHF
TRBV7-9	TRBJ1-5	CASSLLGGSNQPQHF
TRBV28	TRBJ2-7	CASTDTGVTYEQYF
TRBV29-1	TRBJ2-7	CSVLTGLNTYEQYF
TRBV5-1	TRBJ1-1	CASRWGGLNTEAFF
TRBV9	TRBJ1-1	CASSVTHLSTEAFF
TRBV25-1	TRBJ1-2	CASSEPSDRGKNGYTF
TRBV28	TRBJ1-4	CASSFVQGRHANEKLFF
TRBV7-2	TRBJ1-2	CASSLDTGTLNGYTF
TRBV2	TRBJ2-1	CASSRLAGGYNEQFF
TRBV5-1	TRBJ1-1	CASSLEGQVTEAFF
TRBV30	TRBJ2-2	CALTNDNTGELFF
TRBV5-1	TRBJ2-3	CASSLEQEFTDTQYF
TRBV5-8	TRBJ2-1	CASSLGGARANEQFF
TRBV5-3	TRBJ1-5	CARSRSLLYNQPQHF
TRBV5-1	TRBJ1-1	CASSLGDRGMNTEAFF
TRBV7-9	TRBJ2-3	CASSFTSGGADTQYF
TRBV6-1	TRBJ2-5	CASTVTGSETQYF
TRBV6-5	TRBJ2-7	CASSPGTIPYGQYF
TRBV6-6	TRBJ2-2	CASSYPTGELFF